The text below deals with one TCR beta chain. Its antigen remains unidentified. Base-call qualities are not available, and no considerably larger clone is one nucleotide away. The data were taken from a study of blood T cells in healthy people across ages (dated by TCRdb to the mid-2010s). The study in broad terms: In model experiments, template switching captured roughly one uniquely barcoded TCR beta cDNA molecule for every two T cells. The study measured age-related changes in TCR beta repertoire diversity using deep sequencing normalized with unique cDNA molecular identifiers. The donors were divided into four age groups: young (average around 17 years), middle-aged (over 35), aged (under 70) and long-lived (82). Donors of different ages were randomly distributed across sequencing lanes to avoid experimental bias. Using the same blood draw, the study looked at two additional independent replicas of 1 million unique cDNA reads for two donors, one aged 18 to 29 and the other aged 80 or older. The paper as a whole reports these results and caveats: Observed TCR beta diversity per million T cells fell roughly linearly with age, and a significant reduction was already apparent by age around 39. Because the CMV infection status of the donors was unknown, age-related changes in expanded clonotypes may potentially have been confounded. Bulk unsorted PBMC profiling prevented conclusive comparison of naive and antigen-experienced compartments. A strong correlation was found between observed TCR beta diversity and the percentage of naive T cells measured by flow cytometry. Compared with the aged group, more naive CD4+ T cells, fewer expanded clones and increased TCR diversity were shown by the long-lived group, suggesting age selection. Estimates of total diversity based on one million sequenced T cells were considered lower bounds and underestimates.

The library was prepared using 5' RACE. TCRdb shows the sequencer as Illumina HiSeq 2500. The second PCR ran for roughly 6 to 11 cycles and used a J-beta primer mix along with a sample-barcoded 5' primer. Each TCR beta cDNA molecule received a unique molecular identifier from a template-switch 5' adaptor carrying 12 random nucleotides. Each sample yielded at least 2.5 million CDR3-containing paired-end reads. First-strand cDNA was synthesized from all RNA with the Mint cDNA synthesis kit, primed by a TRBC-specific oligonucleotide. Following uracil-DNA glycosylase treatment, all cDNA underwent a first 18-cycle PCR with the universal primers M1SS and BC2_uni_R. The study's processing was this. Normalization of each sample was performed by random selection of 1 million high-quality reads, each carrying a distinct molecular identifier. Instead of being binned into consensus sequences, reads that shared molecular identifiers were thrown out. MiTCR, set to a Q25 quality threshold and the strictest error-elimination algorithm, was used for CDR3 identification, clonotype clustering and error correction. A nonparametric unseen species model with Euler transformation was used to estimate a lower bound on total TCR beta diversity. TCRdb reprocessed the public reads (quality trimming at Q25 with fastp, clone calling with MiXCR) and kept in-frame beta chains. Rows are unified per CDR3 protein, each entry keeping the most common DNA and genes. For this entry, the V and J calls and clone size follow TCRdb and not the study's own pipeline. The sample records fewer than 800,000 distinct CDR3 sequences, about a third of which are singletons. The ten largest clonotypes hold approximately 15% of the sample.

V is cut by 5 bases and J by 0 bases, and the space between the germline ends is 11 bases. From the cysteine up to the phenylalanine, the CDR3 has a length of 15 residues. Just CDR3 DNA is preserved here, 45 bases in frame from base 1. Taken from the germline V gene, the CDR1 and CDR2 loops are MDHEN and SYDVKM. Donors were a few dozen systemically healthy Caucasian individuals from Russia aged about 6 to 100 years. Around 10 milliliters of peripheral blood were drawn from each donor into EDTA-treated Vacutainer tubes. Ficoll-Paque density-gradient centrifugation was used to isolate PBMCs, with at least 7 million per sample. Trizol reagent was used to extract total RNA from PBMCs, with at least 5.5 micrograms per sample. For every donor, flow cytometry on a PBMC aliquot measured the percentage of naive CD45RAhigh/CD27high T cells.

Source material: blood. This sequence uses TRBV28 and TRBJ1-5, with the D segment identity uncertain. The source of this sequence is a woman of 80 years or more in good health. Donor details come from another sample of the same person, matched by shared clones. Here the CDR3 is given as CASSRHGYSNQPQHF. The DNA reads TGTGCCAGCAGTCGACACGGTTATAGCAATCAGCCCCAGCATTTT.